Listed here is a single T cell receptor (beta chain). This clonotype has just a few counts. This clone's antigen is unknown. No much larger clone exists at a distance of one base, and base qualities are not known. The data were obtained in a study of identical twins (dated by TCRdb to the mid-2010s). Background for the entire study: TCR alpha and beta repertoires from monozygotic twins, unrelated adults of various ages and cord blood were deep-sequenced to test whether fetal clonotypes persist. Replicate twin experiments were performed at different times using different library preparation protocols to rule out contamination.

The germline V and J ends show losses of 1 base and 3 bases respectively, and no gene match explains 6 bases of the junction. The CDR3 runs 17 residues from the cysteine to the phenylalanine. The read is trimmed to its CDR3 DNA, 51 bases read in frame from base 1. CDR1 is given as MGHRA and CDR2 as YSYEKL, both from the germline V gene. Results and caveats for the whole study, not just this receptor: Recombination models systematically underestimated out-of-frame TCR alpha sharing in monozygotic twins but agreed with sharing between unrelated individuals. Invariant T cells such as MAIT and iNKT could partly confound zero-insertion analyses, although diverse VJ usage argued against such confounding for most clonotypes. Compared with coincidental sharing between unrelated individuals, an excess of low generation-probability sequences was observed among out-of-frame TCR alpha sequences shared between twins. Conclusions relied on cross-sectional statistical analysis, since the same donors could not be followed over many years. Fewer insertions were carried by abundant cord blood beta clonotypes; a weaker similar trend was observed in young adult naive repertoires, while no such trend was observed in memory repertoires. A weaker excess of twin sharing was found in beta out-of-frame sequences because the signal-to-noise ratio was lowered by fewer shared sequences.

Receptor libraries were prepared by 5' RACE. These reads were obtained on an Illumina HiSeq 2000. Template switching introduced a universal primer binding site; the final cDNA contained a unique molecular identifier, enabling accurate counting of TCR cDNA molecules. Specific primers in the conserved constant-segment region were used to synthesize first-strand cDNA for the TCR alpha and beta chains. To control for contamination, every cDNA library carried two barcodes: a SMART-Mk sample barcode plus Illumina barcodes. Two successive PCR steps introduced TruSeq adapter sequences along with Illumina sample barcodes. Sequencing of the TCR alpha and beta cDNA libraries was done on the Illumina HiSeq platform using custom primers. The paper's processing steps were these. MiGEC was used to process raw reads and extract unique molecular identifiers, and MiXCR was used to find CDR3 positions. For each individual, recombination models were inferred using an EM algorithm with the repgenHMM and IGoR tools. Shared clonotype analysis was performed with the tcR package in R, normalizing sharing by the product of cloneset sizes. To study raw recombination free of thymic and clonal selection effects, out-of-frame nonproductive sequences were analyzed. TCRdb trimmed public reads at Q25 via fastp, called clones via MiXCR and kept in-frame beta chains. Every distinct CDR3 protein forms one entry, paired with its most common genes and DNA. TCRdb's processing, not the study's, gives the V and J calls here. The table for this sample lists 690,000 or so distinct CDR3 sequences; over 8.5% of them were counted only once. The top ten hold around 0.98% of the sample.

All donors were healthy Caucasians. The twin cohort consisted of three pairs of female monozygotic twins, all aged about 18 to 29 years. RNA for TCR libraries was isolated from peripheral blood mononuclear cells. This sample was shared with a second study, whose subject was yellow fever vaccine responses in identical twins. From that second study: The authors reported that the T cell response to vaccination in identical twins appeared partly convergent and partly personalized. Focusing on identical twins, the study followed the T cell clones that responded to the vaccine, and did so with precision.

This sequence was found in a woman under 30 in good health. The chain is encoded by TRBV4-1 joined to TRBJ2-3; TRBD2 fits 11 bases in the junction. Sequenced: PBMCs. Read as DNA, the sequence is TGCGCCAGCAGCCAAGGGGAACTAGCGGGAGAGACAGATACGCAGTATTTT. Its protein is CASSQGELAGETDTQYF.